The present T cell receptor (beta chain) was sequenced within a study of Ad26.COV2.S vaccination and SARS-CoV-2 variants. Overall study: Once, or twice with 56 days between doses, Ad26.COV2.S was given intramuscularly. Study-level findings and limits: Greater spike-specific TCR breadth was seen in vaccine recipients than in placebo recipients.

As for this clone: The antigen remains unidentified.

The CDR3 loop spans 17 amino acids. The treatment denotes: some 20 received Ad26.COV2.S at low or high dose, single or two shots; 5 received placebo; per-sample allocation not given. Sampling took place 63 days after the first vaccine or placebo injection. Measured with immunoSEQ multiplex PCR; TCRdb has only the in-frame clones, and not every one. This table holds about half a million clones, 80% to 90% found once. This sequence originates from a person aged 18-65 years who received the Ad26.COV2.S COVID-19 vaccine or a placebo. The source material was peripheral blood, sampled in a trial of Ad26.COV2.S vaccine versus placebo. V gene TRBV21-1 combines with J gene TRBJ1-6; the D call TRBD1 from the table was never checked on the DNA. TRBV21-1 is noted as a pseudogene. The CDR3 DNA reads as TGTGCCAGCAGCAAAGCCCCTGGACAGGATACGGGTTCACCCCTCCACTTT. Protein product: CASSKAPGQDTGSPLHF.